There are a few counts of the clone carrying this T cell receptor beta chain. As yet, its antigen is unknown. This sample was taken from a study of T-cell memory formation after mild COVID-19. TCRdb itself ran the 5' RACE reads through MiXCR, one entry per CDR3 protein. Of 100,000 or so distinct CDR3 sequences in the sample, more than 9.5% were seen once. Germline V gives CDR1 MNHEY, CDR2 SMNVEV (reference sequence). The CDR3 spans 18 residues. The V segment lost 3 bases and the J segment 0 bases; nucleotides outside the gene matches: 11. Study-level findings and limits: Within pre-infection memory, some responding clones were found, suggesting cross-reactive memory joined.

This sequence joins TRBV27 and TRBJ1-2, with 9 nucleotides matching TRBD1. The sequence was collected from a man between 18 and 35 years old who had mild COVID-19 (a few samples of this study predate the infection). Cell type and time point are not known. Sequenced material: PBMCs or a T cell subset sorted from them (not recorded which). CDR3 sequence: CASSFYGTGYLPNYGYTF. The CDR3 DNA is TGTGCCAGCAGTTTTTATGGGACAGGGTATCTCCCTAACTATGGCTACACCTTC.